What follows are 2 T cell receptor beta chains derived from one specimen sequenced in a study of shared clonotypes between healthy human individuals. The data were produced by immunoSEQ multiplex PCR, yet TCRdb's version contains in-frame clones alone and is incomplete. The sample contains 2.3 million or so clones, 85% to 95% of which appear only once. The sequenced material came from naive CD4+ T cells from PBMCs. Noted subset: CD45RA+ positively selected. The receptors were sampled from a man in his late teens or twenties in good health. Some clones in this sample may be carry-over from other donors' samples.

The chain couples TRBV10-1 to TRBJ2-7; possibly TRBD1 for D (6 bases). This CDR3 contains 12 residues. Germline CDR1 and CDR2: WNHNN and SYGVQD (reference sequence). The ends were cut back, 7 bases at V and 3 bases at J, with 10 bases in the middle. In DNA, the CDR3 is TGCGCCAGCAACGAACAGGGCTACGAGCAGTACTTC. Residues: CASNEQGYEQYF.

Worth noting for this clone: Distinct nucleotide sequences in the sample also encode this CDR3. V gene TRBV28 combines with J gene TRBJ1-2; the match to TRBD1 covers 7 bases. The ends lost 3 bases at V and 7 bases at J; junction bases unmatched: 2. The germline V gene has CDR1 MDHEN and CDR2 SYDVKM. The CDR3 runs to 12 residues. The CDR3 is CASSLAGGGYTF. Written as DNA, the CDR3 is TGTGCCAGCAGTTTGGCAGGGGGTGGCTACACCTTC.